A selection of T cell receptor beta chains follows, all from one sample in a study of shared clonotypes between healthy human individuals. Generated by immunoSEQ multiplex PCR, the TCRdb table keeps only in-frame clones and is missing some. The repertoire includes approximately 2.1 million clones, over 85% of them detected once, and approximately 0.4% sits in the top ten. Sequenced sample: naive CD4+ T cells from PBMCs. These receptors were obtained from a man younger than 30 in good health. Some clones in this sample may be carry-over from other donors' samples. Both conserved end residues are part of each CDR3. A D gene is named only where the DNA matches it firmly. Only part of the rows carry a size: once, few, many, or a class if the clone is expanded.

V gene: TRBV18
J gene: TRBJ2-7
clone size: NA
D gene: TRBD1
CDR3 DNA: TGTGCCAGCTCACAGTCGCGACAGGGGTTGTACGAGCAGTACTTC
CDR3 protein: CASSQSRQGLYEQYF

V gene: TRBV5-4
J gene: TRBJ2-2
clone size: NA
D gene: NA
CDR3 DNA: TGTGCCAGCAGCTCTTCCTCGACAGGACCGACTACGGTGTTTTTT
CDR3 protein: CASSSSSTGPTTVFF

V gene: TRBV6-1
J gene: TRBJ1-4
clone size: NA
D gene: NA
CDR3 DNA: TGTGCCAGGGGAGGGGCAACTAATGAAAAACTGTTTTTT
CDR3 protein: CARGGATNEKLFF

V gene: TRBV2
J gene: TRBJ2-5
clone size: NA
D gene: TRBD1
CDR3 DNA: TGTGCCAGCAGTGAAGCGGGGACAGGGAGGGAGACCCAGTACTTC
CDR3 protein: CASSEAGTGRETQYF

V gene: TRBV27
J gene: TRBJ1-2
clone size: NA
D gene: TRBD1
CDR3 DNA: TGTGCCAGCAGCCCCAGGGGGGGGGCCGGAGGCTACACCTTC
CDR3 protein: CASSPRGGAGGYTF

V gene: TRBV18
J gene: TRBJ2-7
clone size: NA
D gene: NA
CDR3 DNA: TGTGCCAGCTCACCCCATCCTGGGTCCTACGAGCAGTACTTC
CDR3 protein: CASSPHPGSYEQYF

V gene: TRBV10-3
J gene: TRBJ2-3
clone size: NA
D gene: TRBD2
CDR3 DNA: TGTGCCATCAGCGGGAAACTAGCGGGAGTAAAAGATACGCAGTATTTT
CDR3 protein: CAISGKLAGVKDTQYF

V gene: TRBV5-1
J gene: TRBJ1-2
clone size: NA
D gene: TRBD1
CDR3 DNA: TGCGCCAGCAGCTTGGAGGGACAGAACTATGGCTACACCTTC
CDR3 protein: CASSLEGQNYGYTF

V gene: TRBV6-6
J gene: TRBJ2-7
clone size: NA
D gene: NA
CDR3 DNA: TGTGCCAGCAGTTACTCGTACGGACAGACCTACGAGCAGTACTTC
CDR3 protein: CASSYSYGQTYEQYF

V gene: TRBV5-8
J gene: TRBJ2-3
clone size: NA
D gene: NA
CDR3 DNA: TGTGCCAGCAGCGACCCCGGGGGACTGACAGATACGCAGTATTTT
CDR3 protein: CASSDPGGLTDTQYF

V gene: TRBV5-4
J gene: TRBJ2-2
clone size: NA
D gene: NA
CDR3 DNA: TGTGCCAGCAGCTTGCGTGGGGGGAACACCGGGGAGCTGTTTTTT
CDR3 protein: CASSLRGGNTGELFF

V gene: TRBV5-1
J gene: TRBJ2-1
clone size: once
D gene: NA
CDR3 DNA: TGCGCCAGCAGCTTGGCCAACAGAAACAATGAGCAGTTCTTC
CDR3 protein: CASSLANRNNEQFF

V gene: TRBV7-2
J gene: TRBJ1-5
clone size: NA
D gene: NA
CDR3 DNA: TGTGCCAGCAGCTTAGCAGGGTTAGGGAATCAGCCCCAGCATTTT
CDR3 protein: CASSLAGLGNQPQHF

V gene: TRBV7-9
J gene: TRBJ2-1
clone size: NA
D gene: TRBD1
CDR3 DNA: TGTGCCAGCCATTACAGGGGGTCCTACAATGAGCAGTTCTTC
CDR3 protein: CASHYRGSYNEQFF

V gene: TRBV30
J gene: TRBJ1-1
clone size: few
D gene: NA
CDR3 DNA: TGTGCCTGGAGTGTCGGCGGGAACACTGAAGCTTTCTTT
CDR3 protein: CAWSVGGNTEAFF

V gene: TRBV7-8
J gene: TRBJ2-4
clone size: NA
D gene: NA
CDR3 DNA: TGTGCCAGCAGCTTAGTAATCCCCTACCTCGACTTC
CDR3 protein: CASSLVIPYLDF

V gene: TRBV6-1
J gene: TRBJ1-2
clone size: NA
D gene: NA
CDR3 DNA: TGTGCCAGCAGTGAATACGGTAACTATGGCTACACCTTC
CDR3 protein: CASSEYGNYGYTF

V gene: TRBV6-1
J gene: TRBJ1-1
clone size: NA
D gene: NA
CDR3 DNA: TGTGCCAGCGGGAAACGGTGGGGGGACACTGAAGCTTTCTTT
CDR3 protein: CASGKRWGDTEAFF

V gene: TRBV27
J gene: TRBJ1-5
clone size: NA
D gene: TRBD1
CDR3 DNA: TGTGCCAGCAGTTACGACAGGGGCGGAGATCAGCCCCAGCATTTT
CDR3 protein: CASSYDRGGDQPQHF

V gene: TRBV7-2
J gene: TRBJ2-1
clone size: NA
D gene: NA
CDR3 DNA: TGTGCCAGCAGCTTGTCCGGGACTCTTTCCTACAATGAGCAGTTCTTC
CDR3 protein: CASSLSGTLSYNEQFF

V gene: TRBV19
J gene: TRBJ1-5
clone size: NA
D gene: TRBD1
CDR3 DNA: TGTGCCAGTAGTATTGGGTCATGGACAGGGGGCAATCAGCCCCAGCATTTT
CDR3 protein: CASSIGSWTGGNQPQHF

V gene: TRBV12-5
J gene: TRBJ1-5
clone size: once
D gene: TRBD1
CDR3 DNA: TGTGCTAGTGGCCCCCCCATTCCGGGACAGGGGAGAGGTAGCAATCAGCCCCAGCATTTT
CDR3 protein: CASGPPIPGQGRGSNQPQHF

V gene: TRBV27
J gene: TRBJ2-1
clone size: NA
D gene: NA
CDR3 DNA: TGTGCCAGCTATGGCGGCAGCTCCTACAATGAGCAGTTCTTC
CDR3 protein: CASYGGSSYNEQFF

V gene: TRBV5-6
J gene: TRBJ1-1
clone size: NA
D gene: NA
CDR3 DNA: TGTGCCAGCAGCTTGGGGGGGAAGTGGACTGAAGCTTTCTTT
CDR3 protein: CASSLGGKWTEAFF

V gene: TRBV28
J gene: TRBJ1-5
clone size: few
D gene: NA
CDR3 DNA: TGTGCCAGCAGTTCTATCAGCCCAGCCCAGCATTTT
CDR3 protein: CASSSISPAQHF

V gene: TRBV30
J gene: TRBJ1-1
clone size: NA
D gene: TRBD1
CDR3 DNA: TGTGCCTGGAGTAATGCCCCCCGGGACAGGGTGATGAACACTGAAGCTTTCTTT
CDR3 protein: CAWSNAPRDRVMNTEAFF

V gene: TRBV19
J gene: TRBJ1-4
clone size: NA
D gene: NA
CDR3 DNA: TGTGCCAGTAGGACGGGACGTCTGGCAACTAATGAAAAACTGTTTTTT
CDR3 protein: CASRTGRLATNEKLFF

V gene: TRBV4-2
J gene: TRBJ2-3
clone size: NA
D gene: TRBD2
CDR3 DNA: TGTGCCAGCAGCCAAGTGCCAGGGACTAGCGGCACAGATACGCAGTATTTT
CDR3 protein: CASSQVPGTSGTDTQYF

V gene: TRBV7-3
J gene: TRBJ2-7
clone size: NA
D gene: NA
CDR3 DNA: TGTGCCAGCAGCCCCTCCAGTGGGGGTCTCTACGAGCAGTACTTC
CDR3 protein: CASSPSSGGLYEQYF

V gene: TRBV15
J gene: TRBJ1-5
clone size: NA
D gene: NA
CDR3 DNA: TGTGCCACCAGCAGTCCACTGGGGGGGTTAGGTCAGCCCCAGCATTTT
CDR3 protein: CATSSPLGGLGQPQHF

V gene: TRBV7-3
J gene: TRBJ2-5
clone size: NA
D gene: NA
CDR3 DNA: TGTGCCAGCAGCCAAGGGAGACAAGAGACCCAGTACTTC
CDR3 protein: CASSQGRQETQYF

V gene: TRBV2
J gene: TRBJ1-4
clone size: NA
D gene: TRBD1
CDR3 DNA: TGTGCCAGCGACAGGACAGGGTTGGAAAAACTGTTTTTT
CDR3 protein: CASDRTGLEKLFF

V gene: TRBV14
J gene: TRBJ1-1
clone size: NA
D gene: TRBD1
CDR3 DNA: TGTGCCAGCAGCCTCCGGACAGGGGCTTCGACTGAAGCTTTCTTT
CDR3 protein: CASSLRTGASTEAFF

V gene: TRBV7-3
J gene: TRBJ2-2
clone size: NA
D gene: TRBD2
CDR3 DNA: TGTGCCAGCAGCTTAAATCCGGGAGGGCCCGGGGAGCTGTTTTTT
CDR3 protein: CASSLNPGGPGELFF

V gene: TRBV19
J gene: TRBJ2-5
clone size: NA
D gene: NA
CDR3 DNA: TGTGCCAGTAGTATTGGGAGTGCAGGACAAGAGACCCAGTACTTC
CDR3 protein: CASSIGSAGQETQYF

V gene: TRBV5-1
J gene: TRBJ2-7
clone size: NA
D gene: TRBD1
CDR3 DNA: TGCGCCAGCAGCTTGAATCCGGGACAGGGTGTCTACGAGCAGTACTTC
CDR3 protein: CASSLNPGQGVYEQYF

V gene: TRBV6-6
J gene: TRBJ2-1
clone size: once
D gene: NA
CDR3 DNA: TGTGCCAGCAGCGGGATTTCGGTTGGCAATGAGCAGTTCTTC
CDR3 protein: CASSGISVGNEQFF

V gene: TRBV19
J gene: TRBJ2-3
clone size: once
D gene: NA
CDR3 DNA: TGTGCCAGTACCCAGACAGTTTCTAGCACAGATACGCAGTATTTT
CDR3 protein: CASTQTVSSTDTQYF

V gene: TRBV27
J gene: TRBJ1-5
clone size: NA
D gene: NA
CDR3 DNA: TGTGCCAGCAGTCCTAGAGTGAGCAATCAGCCCCAGCATTTT
CDR3 protein: CASSPRVSNQPQHF

V gene: TRBV5-1
J gene: TRBJ1-4
clone size: NA
D gene: TRBD1
CDR3 DNA: TGCGCCAGCAGCCCCGGACAGGGTCCCAATGAAAAACTGTTTTTT
CDR3 protein: CASSPGQGPNEKLFF

V gene: TRBV5-1
J gene: TRBJ1-1
clone size: NA
D gene: NA
CDR3 DNA: TGCGCCAGCAGCTTGAATGCGGGGATGGTGAACACTGAAGCTTTCTTT
CDR3 protein: CASSLNAGMVNTEAFF

V gene: TRBV5-1
J gene: TRBJ1-5
clone size: NA
D gene: NA
CDR3 DNA: TGCGCCAGCAGCCCCACGGGGGGGGCCAGCAATCAGCCCCAGCATTTT
CDR3 protein: CASSPTGGASNQPQHF

V gene: TRBV7-2
J gene: TRBJ2-6
clone size: NA
D gene: NA
CDR3 DNA: TGTGCCAGCAGCGAGTCTGGGGCCAACGTCCTGACTTTC
CDR3 protein: CASSESGANVLTF

V gene: TRBV6-5
J gene: TRBJ1-1
clone size: NA
D gene: NA
CDR3 DNA: TGTGCCAGCAGTTCATCAGGGGCCATGAACACTGAAGCTTTCTTT
CDR3 protein: CASSSSGAMNTEAFF

V gene: TRBV19
J gene: TRBJ1-2
clone size: NA
D gene: NA
CDR3 DNA: TGTGCCAGTAGTACTACAGGGCCCTATGGCTACACCTTC
CDR3 protein: CASSTTGPYGYTF

V gene: TRBV19
J gene: TRBJ1-1
clone size: NA
D gene: TRBD1
CDR3 DNA: TGTGCCAGTACCTACCGGGACAGGGGGAACACTGAAGCTTTCTTT
CDR3 protein: CASTYRDRGNTEAFF

V gene: TRBV6-5
J gene: TRBJ1-2
clone size: NA
D gene: NA
CDR3 DNA: TGTGCCAGCAGTTACCCGAGGGGCTATGGCTACACCTTC
CDR3 protein: CASSYPRGYGYTF

V gene: TRBV18
J gene: TRBJ2-1
clone size: NA
D gene: NA
CDR3 DNA: TGTGCCAGCTCACCTGGGACTTCGAGAACCTACAATGAGCAGTTCTTC
CDR3 protein: CASSPGTSRTYNEQFF

V gene: TRBV28
J gene: TRBJ1-4
clone size: NA
D gene: TRBD1
CDR3 DNA: TGTGCCAGCAGTCTAGACAGGGGGCGCGAAAAACTGTTTTTT
CDR3 protein: CASSLDRGREKLFF

V gene: TRBV7-8
J gene: TRBJ1-5
clone size: NA
D gene: NA
CDR3 DNA: TGTGCCAGCAGCGAAGACAGGAGCAATCAGCCCCAGCATTTT
CDR3 protein: CASSEDRSNQPQHF

V gene: TRBV28
J gene: TRBJ2-3
clone size: NA
D gene: TRBD2
CDR3 DNA: TGTGCCAGCAGGGCCGTTAGCGGGAGCTCCACAGATACGCAGTATTTT
CDR3 protein: CASRAVSGSSTDTQYF

V gene: TRBV10-3
J gene: TRBJ1-1
clone size: NA
D gene: NA
CDR3 DNA: TGTGCCATCAGTCGGGAGACAGCAGCGATGAACACTGAAGCTTTCTTT
CDR3 protein: CAISRETAAMNTEAFF

V gene: TRBV2
J gene: TRBJ2-2
clone size: NA
D gene: TRBD2
CDR3 DNA: TGTGCCAGCAGGCGGGAGGCCTCGAACACCGGGGAGCTGTTTTTT
CDR3 protein: CASRREASNTGELFF

V gene: TRBV28
J gene: TRBJ2-6
clone size: NA
D gene: NA
CDR3 DNA: TGTGCCAGTCGGTTCTCTGGGGCCAACGTCCTGACTTTC
CDR3 protein: CASRFSGANVLTF

V gene: TRBV9
J gene: TRBJ2-2
clone size: NA
D gene: NA
CDR3 DNA: TGTGCCAGCAGCGTCCTGGACACCGGGGAGCTGTTTTTT
CDR3 protein: CASSVLDTGELFF

V gene: TRBV20-1
J gene: TRBJ1-2
clone size: NA
D gene: NA
CDR3 DNA: TGCAGTGCCGCCAGGGACGGCTACACCTTC
CDR3 protein: CSAARDGYTF

V gene: TRBV4-2
J gene: TRBJ2-1
clone size: once
D gene: TRBD2
CDR3 DNA: TGTGCCAGCAGCCCAGCGGGAGGGTATAGCCGGAATGAGCAGTTCTTC
CDR3 protein: CASSPAGGYSRNEQFF

V gene: TRBV11-1
J gene: TRBJ2-3
clone size: NA
D gene: NA
CDR3 DNA: TGTGCCAGCAGCTTAGCGGGGGTCCCTACAGATACGCAGTATTTT
CDR3 protein: CASSLAGVPTDTQYF

V gene: TRBV18
J gene: TRBJ2-3
clone size: NA
D gene: NA
CDR3 DNA: TGTGCCAGCTCACCACCGGGGTACCTAGCGAGTGGCGATACGCAGTATTTT
CDR3 protein: CASSPPGYLASGDTQYF

V gene: TRBV6-5
J gene: TRBJ2-3
clone size: NA
D gene: TRBD2
CDR3 DNA: TGTGCCAGCAGTGGACTAGCGGGCGGACGAGGTACGCAGTATTTT
CDR3 protein: CASSGLAGGRGTQYF